This entry lists 22 T cell receptor beta chains sequenced from one sample in a study of cytomegalovirus exposure and HLA in healthy donors. The PCR ran on 60 Vbeta and 13 Jbeta primers. TCRdb keeps only in-frame clones here, not all; method: immunoSEQ multiplex PCR. The sample has roughly 160,000 clones; roughly 80% are singletons. The sample was PBMCs. The source is a man aged 45 to 65 in good health and CMV-seropositive.

This clone was seen more than once but under ten times. The J gene is TRBJ1-2, the V gene TRBV2; TRBD1 might be the D (6 bases). This CDR3 comprises 13 residues. The V gene lost 7 bases and the J gene lost 6 bases, with 15 bases spanning the gap. Germline V gene sequence: CDR1 SNHLY, CDR2 FYNNEI. Here the CDR3 reads CASNGGPGDGYTF. The CDR3 DNA is TGTGCCAGCAACGGGGGGCCGGGAGATGGCTACACCTTC. Together with reference TRBV2 and TRBJ1-2, the CDR3 gives the full variable domain: EPEVTQTPSHQVTQMGQEVILRCVPISNHLYFYWYRQILGQKVEFLVSFYNNEISEKSEIFDDQFSVERPDGSNFTLKIRSTKLEDSAMYFCASNGGPGDGYTFGSGTRLTVV.

V gene TRBV7-3 combines with J gene TRBJ2-7; 9 positions agree with TRBD2. CDR1 SGHTA and CDR2 FQGTGA come from the germline V gene. The V and J ends lost 2 bases and 2 bases, in that order; junction bases with no gene match: 1. CDR3 length: 14 residues. Here the CDR3 reads CASSLASGAYEQYF. In nucleotides, the CDR3 is TGTGCCAGCAGCTTAGCTAGCGGGGCCTACGAGCAGTACTTC.

The chain employs TRBV5-6 and TRBJ1-5, with D maybe TRBD1 (5 bases). Per germline, CDR1 SGHDT and CDR2 YYEEEE. The CDR3 length is 15 residues. V dropped 4 bases and J dropped 0 bases, with 11 bases sitting between them. The CDR3 DNA is TGTGCCAGCAGCCGAGACAGTTATAGCAATCAGCCCCAGCATTTT. This gives the protein CASSRDSYSNQPQHF.

The rearrangement joins TRBV7-8 to TRBJ1-4; maybe TRBD1 (5 bases). Trimming took 1 base from V and 8 from J, leaving 8 bases between them. The CDR3 loop spans 13 amino acids. CDR1 SGHVS and CDR2 FQNEAQ come from the germline V gene. CDR3 sequence: CASSLGGAEKLFF. CDR3 sequence (DNA): TGTGCCAGCAGCTTAGGTGGGGCCGAAAAACTGTTTTTT.

J is TRBJ2-4 and V is TRBV7-8; 13 bases are shared with TRBD2. The V and J ends lost 5 bases and 0 bases, in that order; junction bases with no gene match: 13. CDR1 is SGHVS and CDR2 is FQNEAQ in the germline V gene. The CDR3 sequence is 20 residues long. In nucleotides, the CDR3 is TGTGCCAGCAGCCCCCAACTCACTAGCGGGGGGGCCTTAGCCAAAAACATTCAGTACTTC. Amino acid sequence: CASSPQLTSGGALAKNIQYF.

The chain is built from TRBV14 and TRBJ2-7; a weak D match, TRBD1 (5 bases). CDR3 length: 15 residues. V gave up 0 bases and J gave up 1 base, with 10 bases separating them. The germline CDR1 and CDR2 sequences are SGHDN and FVKESK. The CDR3 loop is CASSQDIRQSYEQYF. The CDR3, as DNA: TGTGCCAGCAGCCAAGATATAAGACAGTCCTACGAGCAGTACTTC.

On this clone: An end of the junction differs from the germline gene, which may be a read error. The rearrangement uses TRBV28 and TRBJ1-5, with D uncertain. This CDR3 is built from 17 residues. Per germline, CDR1 MDHEN and CDR2 SYDVKM. CDR3 loop: CAGSPPSTSSSNQPQHF. In DNA form, the CDR3 reads TGTGCCGGCAGTCCACCGTCCACGAGCTCTAGCAATCAGCCCCAGCATTTT.

The rearrangement links TRBV7-6 to TRBJ1-4; the match to TRBD1 covers 7 bases. V dropped 5 bases and J dropped 4; count of bases not matched to a gene: 7. This CDR3 has 15 residues. Germline V gene data show CDR1 as SGHVS and CDR2 as FNYEAQ. CDR3 region: CASSSRTGINEKLFF. The CDR3, as DNA: TGTGCCAGCAGCAGCAGGACAGGAATTAATGAAAAACTGTTTTTT. The variable domain in full, with the rest retrieved from reference TRBV7-6 and TRBJ1-4, is GAGVSQSPRYKVTKRGQDVALRCDPISGHVSLYWYRQALGQGPEFLTYFNYEAQQDKSGLPNDRFSAERPEGSISTLTIQRTEQRDSAMYRCASSSRTGINEKLFFGSGTQLSVL.

This chain links TRBV30 with TRBJ1-2, with D perhaps matching TRBD1 (5 bases). V was shortened by 4 bases and J by 0 bases, with 18 bases between the two germline ends. The CDR3 length is 16 residues. CDR1 and CDR2 (germline): GTSNPN, SVGIG (reference sequence). The CDR3 nucleotides are TGTGCCTGGACCCTAAGCGGGACCGAAACTAACTATGGCTACACCTTC. Protein: CAWTLSGTETNYGYTF. The entire variable domain, with the rest obtained from reference TRBV30 and TRBJ1-2, is as follows: SQTIHQWPATLVQPVGSPLSLECTVEGTSNPNLYWYRQAAGRGLQLLFYSVGIGQISSEVPQNLSASRPQDRQFILSSKKLLLSDSGFYLCAWTLSGTETNYGYTFGSGTRLTVV.

Remarks on this clone: Other DNA variants within this sample encode the same CDR3. This chain connects TRBV18 to TRBJ2-3; 8 bases are a match to TRBD1. The CDR3 runs to 15 residues. Germline V gene data show CDR1 as KGHSH and CDR2 as LQKENI. The V and J ends lost 3 bases and 0 bases, in that order; junction bases with no gene match: 2. The CDR3 nucleotides read TGTGCCAGCTCACCCAGGACAGGGAGCACAGATACGCAGTATTTT. Its translation: CASSPRTGSTDTQYF.

This clone was counted a few times. This chain uses TRBV7-8 with TRBJ1-5; TRBD1 aligns across 8 bases. The length of the CDR3 is 14 residues. The V gene's germline CDR1 is SGHVS and CDR2 FQNEAQ. With V trimmed by 5 bases and J by 5 bases, 5 bases remained unmatched. Here the CDR3 DNA reads TGTGCCAGCAGCGTGACAGGGGTAGATCAGCCCCAGCATTTT. It is translated as CASSVTGVDQPQHF.

The CDR3 loop reads CASSPALGRDTGELFF. The CDR3 nucleotides are TGTGCCAGCAGCCCCGCCCTGGGCAGGGACACCGGGGAGCTGTTTTTT. The V call is TRBV9, the J call TRBJ2-2, with D possibly matching TRBD1 (5 bases). Deletions cut 4 bases from V and 3 bases from J, with 16 bases between. The CDR3 contains 16 residues. Germline lookup yields CDR1 SGDLS and CDR2 YYNGEE.

J is TRBJ2-7 and V is TRBV29-1, with a tentative D call TRBD1 (6 bases). Per the germline V gene, CDR1 is SQVTM and CDR2 is ANQGSEA. The CDR3 loop spans 13 amino acids. V was trimmed by 4 bases and J by 3 bases, leaving 13 bases between them. The CDR3 nucleotides read TGCAGCGTTGGTCCAGGGGCCGACTACGAGCAGTACTTC. Translated, it gives CSVGPGADYEQYF.

V is TRBV28 and J is TRBJ2-7; possible D gene TRBD2, 6 bases. Germline V gene data show CDR1 as MDHEN and CDR2 as SYDVKM. Trimming took off 3 bases at V and 1 base at J, with 13 bases between the two ends. This CDR3 contains 15 residues. The CDR3 DNA follows: TGTGCCAGCAGTTTTTCGGGGGTTCGGTCCTACGAGCAGTACTTC. Translated: CASSFSGVRSYEQYF.

The rearrangement joins TRBV2 to TRBJ1-1; D is unresolved. Germline lookup yields CDR1 SNHLY and CDR2 FYNNEI. Trimming removed 1 base from V and 3 bases from J, with 6 bases in between. This CDR3 contains 13 residues. The CDR3, as DNA: TGTGCCAGCAGTGAAGTGTCGGACACTGAAGCTTTCTTT. Protein sequence: CASSEVSDTEAFF.

V and J are TRBV7-3 and TRBJ2-5; D is perhaps TRBD2 (5 bases). Per the germline V gene, CDR1 is SGHTA and CDR2 is FQGTGA. Trimming cost V 2 bases and J 5 bases, with 12 bases left between them. The CDR3 loop spans 14 amino acids. The CDR3 sequence is CASSLWPGMETQYF. CDR3 nucleotides: TGTGCCAGCAGCTTATGGCCGGGGATGGAGACCCAGTACTTC.

The chain couples TRBV11-3 to TRBJ2-6; 8 bases line up with TRBD1. The V gene's germline CDR1 is SGHNT and CDR2 YENEEA. Germline trimming cut 5 bases from V and 2 bases from J; bases unmatched to any gene: 11. This CDR3 region has 18 residues. CDR3 in DNA: TGTGCCAGCAGCCCCGGACAGGGAATCTCTACTGGGGCCAACGTCCTGACTTTC. Its translation is CASSPGQGISTGANVLTF.

The chain joins TRBV5-4 to TRBJ1-2, with D maybe TRBD1 (5 bases). CDR3 length: 13 amino acids. Trimming took off 2 bases at V and 13 bases at J, with 18 bases between the two ends. Germline V gives CDR1 SGHNT, CDR2 YYREEE (reference sequence). The CDR3 sequence: CASSLREGRVSTF. The CDR3 coding sequence is TGTGCCAGCAGCTTACGGGAGGGGCGGGTCAGCACCTTC.

This chain uses TRBV14 with TRBJ2-1; tentatively, D is TRBD1 (7 bases). The V gene lost 1 base and the J gene lost 9 bases, with 13 bases spanning the gap. Germline V gene sequence: CDR1 SGHDN, CDR2 FVKESK. This CDR3 region has 14 residues. In DNA form, the CDR3 reads TGTGCCAGCAGCCAAGTCAGGGGGGCGGTTGAGCAGTTCTTC. It codes for CASSQVRGAVEQFF.

This clone was observed a few times. The chain joins TRBV28 to TRBJ1-5; perhaps TRBD1 as D (5 bases). Trimming stripped 5 bases from V and 4 bases from J, with 21 bases between. The germline gives CDR1 MDHEN, CDR2 SYDVKM. This CDR3 is built from 17 residues. The CDR3 sequence: CASSIRGTGVRNQPQHF. CDR3 bases: TGTGCCAGCAGTATACGAGGTACGGGGGTTAGGAATCAGCCCCAGCATTTT.

The genes are TRBV18 and TRBJ1-1, with D possibly matching TRBD1 (5 bases). Germline V gives CDR1 KGHSH, CDR2 LQKENI. The CDR3 totals 14 residues. With 8 bases removed from V and 1 base from J, the gap between germline ends came to 14 bases. CDR3 residues: CASGGGTANTEAFF. CDR3 coding DNA: TGTGCCAGCGGGGGGGGGACGGCGAACACTGAAGCTTTCTTT.

V and J are TRBV5-1 and TRBJ2-1; 15 positions match TRBD2. Trimming removed 0 bases from V and 15 bases from J; junction bases left unmatched: 13. The CDR3 runs to 17 residues. Germline assignment: CDR1 SGHRS and CDR2 YFSETQ. CDR3 loop: CASSLGPSGLAGGWGFF. The CDR3 nucleotides read TGCGCCAGCAGCTTGGGGCCCAGCGGACTAGCGGGGGGGTGGGGGTTCTTC.